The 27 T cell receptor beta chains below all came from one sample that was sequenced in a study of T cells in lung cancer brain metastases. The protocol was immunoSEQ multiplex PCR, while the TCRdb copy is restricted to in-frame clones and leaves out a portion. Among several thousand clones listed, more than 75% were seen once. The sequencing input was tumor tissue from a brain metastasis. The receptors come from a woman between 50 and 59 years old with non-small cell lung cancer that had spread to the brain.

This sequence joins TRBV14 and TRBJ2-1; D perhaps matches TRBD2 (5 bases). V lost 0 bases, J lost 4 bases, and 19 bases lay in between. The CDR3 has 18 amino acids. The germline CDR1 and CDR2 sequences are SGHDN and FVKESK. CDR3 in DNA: TGTGCCAGCAGCCAAGACGGAGGACCCCACCCCGGGTACAATGAGCAGTTCTTC. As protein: CASSQDGGPHPGYNEQFF.

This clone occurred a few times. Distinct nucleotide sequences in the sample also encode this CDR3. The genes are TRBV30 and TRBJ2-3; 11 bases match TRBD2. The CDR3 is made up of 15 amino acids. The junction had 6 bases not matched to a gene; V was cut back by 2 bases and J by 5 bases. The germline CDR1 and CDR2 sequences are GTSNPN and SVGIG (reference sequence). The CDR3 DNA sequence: TGTGCCTGGAGTCTATTAGCGGGAGGGCGAGATACGCAGTATTTT. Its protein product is CAWSLLAGGRDTQYF.

CDR3 DNA sequence: TGTGCCAGTAGTATTGGGCTATCAGCAGATACGCAGTATTTT. This codes for CASSIGLSADTQYF. This chain joins TRBV19 and TRBJ2-3; D remains ambiguous. This CDR3 is 14 amino acids long. Looked up from germline, CDR1 is LNHDA and CDR2 is SQIVND (reference sequence). V gave up 3 bases and J gave up 4 bases, with 11 bases separating them. Full variable domain (rest looked up from reference TRBV19 and TRBJ2-3): DGGITQSPKYLFRKEGQNVTLSCEQNLNHDAMYWYRQDPGQGLRLIYYSQIVNDFQKGDIAEGYSVSREKKESFPLTVTSAQKNPTAFYLCASSIGLSADTQYFGPGTRLTVL.

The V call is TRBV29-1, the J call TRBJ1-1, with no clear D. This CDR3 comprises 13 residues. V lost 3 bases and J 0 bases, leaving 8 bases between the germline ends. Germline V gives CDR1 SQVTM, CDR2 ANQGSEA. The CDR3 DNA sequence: TGCAGCGTTGAGGCAGGTATGAACACTGAAGCTTTCTTT. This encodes CSVEAGMNTEAFF. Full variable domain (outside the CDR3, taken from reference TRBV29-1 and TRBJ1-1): SAVISQKPSRDICQRGTSLTIQCQVDSQVTMMFWYRQQPGQSLTLIATANQGSEATYESGFVIDKFPISRPNLTFSTLTVSNMSPEDSSIYLCSVEAGMNTEAFFGQGTRLTVV.

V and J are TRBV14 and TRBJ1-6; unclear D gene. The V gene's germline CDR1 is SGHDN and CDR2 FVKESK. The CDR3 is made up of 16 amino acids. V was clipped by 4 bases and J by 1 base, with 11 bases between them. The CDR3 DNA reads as TGTGCCAGCAGCCCTCACGGCCGTTCCTATAATTCACCCCTCCACTTT. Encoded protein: CASSPHGRSYNSPLHF.

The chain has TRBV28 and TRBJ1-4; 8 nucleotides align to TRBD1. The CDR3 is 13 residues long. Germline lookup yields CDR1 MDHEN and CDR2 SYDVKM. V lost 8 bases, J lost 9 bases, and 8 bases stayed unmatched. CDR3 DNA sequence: TGTGCCAGCGAGGGGCAGGGGGCGAAAAAACTGTTTTTT. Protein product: CASEGQGAKKLFF.

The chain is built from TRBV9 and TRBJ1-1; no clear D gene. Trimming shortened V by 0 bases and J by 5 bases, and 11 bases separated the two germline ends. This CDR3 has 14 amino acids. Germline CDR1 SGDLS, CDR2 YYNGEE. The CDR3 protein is CASSVAIGRTEAFF. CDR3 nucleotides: TGTGCCAGCAGCGTAGCTATCGGAAGGACTGAAGCTTTCTTT.

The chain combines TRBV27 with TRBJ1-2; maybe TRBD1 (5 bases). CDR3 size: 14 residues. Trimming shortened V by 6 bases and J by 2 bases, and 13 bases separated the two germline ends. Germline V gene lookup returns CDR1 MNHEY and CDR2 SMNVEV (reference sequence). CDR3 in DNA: TGTGCCAGCAGGGGTCGGGAGGGGAACTATGGCTACACCTTC. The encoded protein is CASRGREGNYGYTF.

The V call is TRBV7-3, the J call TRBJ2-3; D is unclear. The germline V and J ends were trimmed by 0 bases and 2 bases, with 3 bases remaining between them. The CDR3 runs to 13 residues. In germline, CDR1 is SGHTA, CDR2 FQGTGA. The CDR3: CASSLTHTDTQYF. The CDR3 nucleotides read TGTGCCAGCAGCTTAACCCACACAGATACGCAGTATTTT.

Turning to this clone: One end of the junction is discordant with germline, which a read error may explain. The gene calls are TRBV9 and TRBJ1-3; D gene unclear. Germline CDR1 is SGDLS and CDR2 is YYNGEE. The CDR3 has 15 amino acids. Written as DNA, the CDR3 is TGTGCTAGCAGCCCCCGACCCGGAGCTGGAAACACCATATATTTT. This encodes CASSPRPGAGNTIYF.

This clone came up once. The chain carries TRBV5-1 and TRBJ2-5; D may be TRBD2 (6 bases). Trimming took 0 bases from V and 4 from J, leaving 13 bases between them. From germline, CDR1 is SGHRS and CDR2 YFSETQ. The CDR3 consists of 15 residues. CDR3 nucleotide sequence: TGCGCCAGCAGCTTGGGGACTTCGGAGGGAGAGACCCAGTACTTC. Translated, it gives CASSLGTSEGETQYF.

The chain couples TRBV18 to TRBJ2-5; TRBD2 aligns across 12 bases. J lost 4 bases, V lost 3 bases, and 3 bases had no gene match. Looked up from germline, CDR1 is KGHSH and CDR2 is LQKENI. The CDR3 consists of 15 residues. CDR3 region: CASSPQGLAGETQYF. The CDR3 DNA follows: TGTGCCAGCTCACCCCAGGGACTAGCGGGAGAGACCCAGTACTTC.

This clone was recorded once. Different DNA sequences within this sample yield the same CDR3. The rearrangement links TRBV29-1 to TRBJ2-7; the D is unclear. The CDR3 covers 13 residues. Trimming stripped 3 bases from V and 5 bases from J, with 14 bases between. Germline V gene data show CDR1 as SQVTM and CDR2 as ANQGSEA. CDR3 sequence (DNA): TGCAGCGTTGAGACTCAAGGGTACCACGAGCAGTACTTC. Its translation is CSVETQGYHEQYF.

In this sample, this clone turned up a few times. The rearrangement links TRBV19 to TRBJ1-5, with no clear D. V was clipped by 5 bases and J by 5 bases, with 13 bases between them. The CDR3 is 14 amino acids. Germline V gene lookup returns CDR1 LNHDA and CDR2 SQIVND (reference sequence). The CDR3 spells CASSRAGYDQPQHF. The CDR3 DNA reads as TGTGCCAGTAGTCGGGCAGGATACGATCAGCCCCAGCATTTT.

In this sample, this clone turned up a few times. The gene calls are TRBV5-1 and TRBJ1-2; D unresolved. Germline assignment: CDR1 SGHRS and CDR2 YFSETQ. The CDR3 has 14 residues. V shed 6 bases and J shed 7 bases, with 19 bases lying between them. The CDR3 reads CASKESPSISGYTF. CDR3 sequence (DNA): TGCGCCAGCAAAGAGTCTCCCTCTATAAGTGGCTACACCTTC.

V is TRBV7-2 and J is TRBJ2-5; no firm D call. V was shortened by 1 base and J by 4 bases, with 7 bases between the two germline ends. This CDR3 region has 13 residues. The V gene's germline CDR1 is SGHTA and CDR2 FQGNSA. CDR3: CASSLGSRETQYF. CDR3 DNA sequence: TGTGCCAGCAGCTTAGGGTCGCGAGAGACCCAGTACTTC.

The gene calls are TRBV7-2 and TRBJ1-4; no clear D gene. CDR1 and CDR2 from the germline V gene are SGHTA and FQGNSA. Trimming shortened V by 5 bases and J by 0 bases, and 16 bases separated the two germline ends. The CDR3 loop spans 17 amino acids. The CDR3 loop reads CASSQDGPYATNEKLFF. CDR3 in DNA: TGTGCCAGCAGCCAAGACGGTCCTTATGCAACTAATGAAAAACTGTTTTTT.

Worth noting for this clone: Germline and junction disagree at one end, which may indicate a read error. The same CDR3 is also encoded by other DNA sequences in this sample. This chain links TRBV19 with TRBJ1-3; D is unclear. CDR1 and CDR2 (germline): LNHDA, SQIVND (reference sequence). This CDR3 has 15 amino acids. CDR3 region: CASTPSVFSGNTIYF. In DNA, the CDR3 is TGTGCTAGTACCCCCAGTGTCTTCTCTGGAAACACCATATATTTT.

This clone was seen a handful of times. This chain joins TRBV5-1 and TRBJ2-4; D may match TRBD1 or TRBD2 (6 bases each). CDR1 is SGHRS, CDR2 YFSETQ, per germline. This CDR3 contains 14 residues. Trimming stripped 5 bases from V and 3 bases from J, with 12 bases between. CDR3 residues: CASRGRGGKNIQYF. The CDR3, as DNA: TGCGCCAGCAGAGGCAGGGGAGGCAAAAACATTCAGTACTTC.

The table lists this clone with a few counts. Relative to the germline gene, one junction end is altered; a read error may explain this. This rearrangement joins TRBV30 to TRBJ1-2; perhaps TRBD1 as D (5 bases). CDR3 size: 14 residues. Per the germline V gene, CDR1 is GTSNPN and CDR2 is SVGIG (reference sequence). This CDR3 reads CAWRVPGRNFGYTF. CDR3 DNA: TGTGCCTGGAGGGTTCCGGGACGGAACTTTGGCTACACCTTC.

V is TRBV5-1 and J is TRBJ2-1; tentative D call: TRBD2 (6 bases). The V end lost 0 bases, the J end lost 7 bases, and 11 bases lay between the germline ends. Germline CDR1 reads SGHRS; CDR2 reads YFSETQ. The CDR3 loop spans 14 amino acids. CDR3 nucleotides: TGCGCCAGCAGCTTGGCCGGGAGCCAAAATGAGCAGTTCTTC. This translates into CASSLAGSQNEQFF.

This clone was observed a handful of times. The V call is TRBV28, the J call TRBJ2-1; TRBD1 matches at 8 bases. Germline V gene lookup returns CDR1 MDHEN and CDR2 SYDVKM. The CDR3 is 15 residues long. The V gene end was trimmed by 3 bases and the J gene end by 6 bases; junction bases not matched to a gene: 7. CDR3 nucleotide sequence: TGTGCCAGCAGTTTTGCAGGGGGCAGGGGCAATGAGCAGTTCTTC. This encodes CASSFAGGRGNEQFF. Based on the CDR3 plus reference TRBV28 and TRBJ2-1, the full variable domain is DVKVTQSSRYLVKRTGEKVFLECVQDMDHENMFWYRQDPGLGLRLIYFSYDVKMKEKGDIPEGYSVSREKKERFSLILESASTNQTSMYLCASSFAGGRGNEQFFGPGTRLTVL.

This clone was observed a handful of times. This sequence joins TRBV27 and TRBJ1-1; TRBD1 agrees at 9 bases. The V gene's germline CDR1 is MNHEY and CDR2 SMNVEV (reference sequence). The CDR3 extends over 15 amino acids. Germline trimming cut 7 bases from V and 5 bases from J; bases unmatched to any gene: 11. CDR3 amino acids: CASMTGGYLSTEAFF. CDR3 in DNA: TGTGCCAGCATGACAGGGGGTTATCTGAGTACTGAAGCTTTCTTT.

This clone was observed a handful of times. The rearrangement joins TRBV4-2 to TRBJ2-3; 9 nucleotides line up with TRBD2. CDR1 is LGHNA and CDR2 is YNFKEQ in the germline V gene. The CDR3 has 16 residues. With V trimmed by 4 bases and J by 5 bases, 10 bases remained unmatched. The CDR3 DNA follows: TGTGCCAGCAGCCCTGTCGCGGGAGGGCACCGAGATACGCAGTATTTT. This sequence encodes CASSPVAGGHRDTQYF.

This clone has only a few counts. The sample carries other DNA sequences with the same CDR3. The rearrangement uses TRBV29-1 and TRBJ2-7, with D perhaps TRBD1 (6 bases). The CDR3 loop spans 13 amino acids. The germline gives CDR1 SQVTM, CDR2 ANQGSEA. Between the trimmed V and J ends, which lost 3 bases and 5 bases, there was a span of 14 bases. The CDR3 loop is CSVETQGYHEQYF. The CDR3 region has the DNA TGCAGCGTTGAGACTCAGGGGTACCACGAGCAGTACTTC.

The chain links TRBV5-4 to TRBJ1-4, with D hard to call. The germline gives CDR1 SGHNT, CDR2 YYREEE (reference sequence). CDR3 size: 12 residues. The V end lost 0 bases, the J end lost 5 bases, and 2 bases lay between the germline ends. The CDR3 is CASSLGNEKLFF. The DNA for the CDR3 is TGTGCCAGCAGCTTGGGGAATGAAAAACTGTTTTTT.

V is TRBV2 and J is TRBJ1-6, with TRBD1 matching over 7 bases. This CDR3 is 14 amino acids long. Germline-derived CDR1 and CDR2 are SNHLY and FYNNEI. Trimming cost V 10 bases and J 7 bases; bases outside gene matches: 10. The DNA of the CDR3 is TGTGCCAACAGCCGGGAGGGACAGAATTCACCCCTCCACTTT. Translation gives CANSREGQNSPLHF.